Reported below is one TCR beta chain. Its antigen remains unidentified. No much larger clone is present one base from it, and per-base qualities are unavailable. The TCR beta CDR3 regions were amplified from the RNA transcripts. The TCR CDR3 was subjected to a first round of RT-PCR using the HTBI primer set and the Qiagen OneStep RT-PCR kit. Libraries were constructed in a second round of multiplex PCR, after which size selection and purification were carried out. Paired-end sequencing of the libraries was performed with 100 bp reads on an Illumina HiSeq2000. The study's own analysis went as follows. SOAPnuke was used to process the raw data, removing reads that contained adapters or uncalled bases, had a mean Phred below 15, or lacked an exact match to the constant primer or identifier. High-quality paired reads were merged with COPE v1.2.5, and unique nucleotide sequences were defined as clonotypes. MiTCR v1.1 was used to align clonotypes to the IMGT TRBV, TRBD and TRBJ reference segments. The analysis was restricted to V-J combinations with a frequency above 0.0001, which together covered 99% to 99.2% of the repertoires. The TCS score was defined as F50 (clonal expansion) divided by E x V (chaos), with BLOSUM62-based TCRdist calculated between CDR3 peptides within each V-J. Welch's t-statistics and random forest reduced roughly 500 V-J features to 13, which were used in a naive Bayes classifier (R e1071). The Morisita-Horn index was used to measure how similar the thyroid and blood repertoires were. TCRdb's own reprocessing of the public reads used fastp at Q25 and MiXCR and kept productive beta chains. All rows with the same CDR3 protein become a single entry with the most common DNA and genes. The V and J calls come from TCRdb's annotation, not from the publication. The sample yields about 540,000 distinct CDR3 sequences; about half were counted once. Of the sample, more than 7.5% falls within the top ten clones.

Spanning cysteine to phenylalanine, the CDR3 consists of 14 amino acids. Only the CDR3 portion is preserved as DNA: 42 bases, with reading frame beginning at the first base. V drops 6 bases and J drops 2 bases, leaving 14 bases in between. Sequences LGHDT (CDR1) and YNNKEL (CDR2) are obtained from the germline V gene (reference sequence). The record originates from a study of T cells in Graves' hyperthyroidism and ophthalmopathy (dated by TCRdb to the late 2010s). About the study as a whole: A discovery cohort of about 96 patients, fewer than 50 with Graves' ophthalmopathy and roughly 59 with stable Graves' hyperthyroidism, was used to find distinguishing TCR V-J signatures. Prospective prediction of ophthalmopathy was tested in an independent validation cohort consisting of 18 to 20 hyperthyroidism patients and some 17 patients who later progressed to ophthalmopathy. In more than five Graves' hyperthyroidism patients, the study also compared T-cell repertoires from thyroid tissue with T-cell repertoires from blood. The paper reports TCR Vbeta CDR3 sequencing of some 140 peripheral blood samples: some 44 ophthalmopathy, under 85 hyperthyroidism and 17 progressor patients. The 95 to 100 discovery patients were randomly divided into training and test sets at a 7:3 ratio. Once sampling was done, hyperthyroidism patients were given methimazole at a starting dose of 30 mg daily, whereas ophthalmopathy patients were given high-dose intravenous methylprednisolone. Beyond this particular receptor, the publication reports: A 13 V-J signature model separated ophthalmopathy from stable hyperthyroidism, with about 88% sensitivity and just under 84% specificity in cross-validation and 80%/75% in testing. In validation, the model predicted progression to ophthalmopathy a median of roughly six months before onset, with 65% to 71% sensitivity and 72.22% specificity. No statistical method was used to fix the sample size in advance, and group allocation was not hidden from the investigators. Blood samples also contained most of the expanded thyroid clonotypes (frequency above 0.001), which suggests that blood repertoires may reflect thyroid immune responses.

Stable Graves' hyperthyroidism was defined as no progression to ophthalmopathy during 18 months of follow-up. The hyperthyroidism patients were between 18 and 65 years old and newly diagnosed, with a disease duration of less than 2 months. Exclusion was applied to patients with uncontrolled infections, other autoimmune diseases, pregnancy or lactation. Diagnoses relied on clinical symptoms, serum thyroxine and TRAb, thyroid ultrasound and orbital computed tomography. Total RNA was extracted with Trizol reagent, and quality was checked on an Agilent 2100 Bioanalyzer. This chain is built from TRBV3-1 and TRBJ2-7; no D segment can be confidently identified. This receptor was identified in a young woman with Graves' hyperthyroidism. The specimen sequenced was peripheral blood or thyroid tissue (not recorded which). This receptor carries the CDR3 CASSTETFTYEQYF. Here is the DNA: TGTGCCAGCAGTACAGAAACCTTTACCTACGAGCAGTACTTC.